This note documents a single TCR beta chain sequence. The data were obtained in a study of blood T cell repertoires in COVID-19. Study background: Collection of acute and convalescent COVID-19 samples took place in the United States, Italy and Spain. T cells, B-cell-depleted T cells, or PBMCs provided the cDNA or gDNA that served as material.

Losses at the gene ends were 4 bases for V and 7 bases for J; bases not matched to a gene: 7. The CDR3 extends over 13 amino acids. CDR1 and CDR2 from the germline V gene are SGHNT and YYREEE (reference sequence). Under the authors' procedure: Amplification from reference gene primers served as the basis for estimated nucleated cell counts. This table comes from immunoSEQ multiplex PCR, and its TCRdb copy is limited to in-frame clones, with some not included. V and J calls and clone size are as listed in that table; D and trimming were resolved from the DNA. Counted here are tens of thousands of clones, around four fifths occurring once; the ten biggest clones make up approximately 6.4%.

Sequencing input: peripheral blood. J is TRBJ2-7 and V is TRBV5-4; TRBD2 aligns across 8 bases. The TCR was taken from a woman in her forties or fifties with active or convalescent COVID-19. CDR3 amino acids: CASSATGLAEQYF. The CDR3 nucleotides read TGTGCCAGCAGCGCCACCGGACTAGCTGAGCAGTACTTC.